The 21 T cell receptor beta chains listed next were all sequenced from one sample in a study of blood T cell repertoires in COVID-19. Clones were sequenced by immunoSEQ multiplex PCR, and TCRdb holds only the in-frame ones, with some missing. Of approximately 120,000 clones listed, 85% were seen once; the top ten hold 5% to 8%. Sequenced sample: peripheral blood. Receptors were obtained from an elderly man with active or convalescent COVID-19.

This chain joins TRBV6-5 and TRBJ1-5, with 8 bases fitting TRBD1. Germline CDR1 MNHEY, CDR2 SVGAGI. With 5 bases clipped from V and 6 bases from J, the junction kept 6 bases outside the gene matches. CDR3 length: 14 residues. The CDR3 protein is CASSNDRGSQPQHF. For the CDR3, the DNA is TGTGCCAGCAGTAATGACAGGGGCAGTCAGCCCCAGCATTTT.

CDR3 DNA sequence: TGTGCCAGCTCACCACCAGAGGGGGTTAATGAAAAACTGTTTTTT. Protein sequence: CASSPPEGVNEKLFF. The rearrangement uses TRBV18 and TRBJ1-4, with D possibly being TRBD1 (6 bases). The CDR3 contains 15 residues. In germline, CDR1 is KGHSH, CDR2 LQKENI. V was shortened by 0 bases and J by 4 bases, with 9 bases between the two germline ends.

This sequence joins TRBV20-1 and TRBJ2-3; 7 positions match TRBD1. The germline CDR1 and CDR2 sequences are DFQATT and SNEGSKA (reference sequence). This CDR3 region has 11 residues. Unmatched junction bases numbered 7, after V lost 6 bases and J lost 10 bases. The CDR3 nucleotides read TGCAGTGCACCCGACAGGGACCCGCAGTATTTT. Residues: CSAPDRDPQYF.

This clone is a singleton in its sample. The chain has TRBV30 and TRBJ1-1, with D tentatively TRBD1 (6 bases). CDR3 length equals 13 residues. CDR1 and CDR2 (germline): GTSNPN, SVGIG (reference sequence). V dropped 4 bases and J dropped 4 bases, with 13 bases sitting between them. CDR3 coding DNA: TGTGCCTGGATCCCCAGGGGTACCACTGAAGCTTTCTTT. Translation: CAWIPRGTTEAFF.

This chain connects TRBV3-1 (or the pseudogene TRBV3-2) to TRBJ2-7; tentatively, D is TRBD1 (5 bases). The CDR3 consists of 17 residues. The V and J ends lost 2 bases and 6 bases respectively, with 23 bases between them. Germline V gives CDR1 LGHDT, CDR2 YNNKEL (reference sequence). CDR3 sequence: CASSQNPPGHWASEQYF. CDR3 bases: TGTGCCAGCAGCCAAAATCCACCAGGACATTGGGCTTCCGAGCAGTACTTC.

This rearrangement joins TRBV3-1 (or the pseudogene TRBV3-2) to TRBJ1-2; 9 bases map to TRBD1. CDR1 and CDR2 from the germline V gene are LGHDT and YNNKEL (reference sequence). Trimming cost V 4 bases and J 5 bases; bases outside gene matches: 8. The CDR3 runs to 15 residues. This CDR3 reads CASSRLQGAGYGYTF. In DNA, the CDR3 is TGTGCCAGCAGCCGATTACAGGGGGCAGGATATGGCTACACCTTC.

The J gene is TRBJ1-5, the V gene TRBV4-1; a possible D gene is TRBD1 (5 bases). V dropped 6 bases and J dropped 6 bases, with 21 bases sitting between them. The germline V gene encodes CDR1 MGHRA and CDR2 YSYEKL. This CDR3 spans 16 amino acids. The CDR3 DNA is TGCGCCAGCAGTGTAAACGCGCAGGGTTCAAGTCAGCCCCAGCATTTT. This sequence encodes CASSVNAQGSSQPQHF.

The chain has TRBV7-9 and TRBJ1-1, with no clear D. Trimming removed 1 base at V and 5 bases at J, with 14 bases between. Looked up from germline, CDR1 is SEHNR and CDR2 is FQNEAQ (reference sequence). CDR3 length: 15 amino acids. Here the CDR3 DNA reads TGTGCCAGCAGCTTAGTAAACAGCCCGGGGACTGAAGCTTTCTTT. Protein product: CASSLVNSPGTEAFF. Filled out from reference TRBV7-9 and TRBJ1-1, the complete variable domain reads DTGVSQNPRHKITKRGQNVTFRCDPISEHNRLYWYRQTLGQGPEFLTYFQNEAQLEKSRLLSDRFSAERPKGSFSTLEIQRTEQGDSAMYLCASSLVNSPGTEAFFGQGTRLTVV.

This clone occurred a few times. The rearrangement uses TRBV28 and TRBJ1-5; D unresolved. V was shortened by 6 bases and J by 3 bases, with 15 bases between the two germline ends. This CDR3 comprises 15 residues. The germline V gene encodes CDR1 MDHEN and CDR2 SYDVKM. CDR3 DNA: TGTGCCAGCAGATCGGTGTCAGGCAACAATCAGCCCCAGCATTTT. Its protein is CASRSVSGNNQPQHF.

The CDR3 DNA reads as TGTGCCAGCAGCTTTTGGCGGGAGGCCCTCTACAATGAGCAGTTCTTC. It codes for CASSFWREALYNEQFF. The chain has TRBV5-4 and TRBJ2-1; the match to TRBD2 covers 8 bases. J was trimmed by 3 bases and V by 2 bases; bases with no gene match: 7. This CDR3 has 16 amino acids. CDR1 and CDR2 (germline): SGHNT, YYREEE (reference sequence). Filled out from reference TRBV5-4 and TRBJ2-1, the complete variable domain reads ETGVTQSPTHLIKTRGQQVTLRCSSQSGHNTVSWYQQALGQGPQFIFQYYREEENGRGNFPPRFSGLQFPNYSSELNVNALELDDSALYLCASSFWREALYNEQFFGPGTRLTVL.

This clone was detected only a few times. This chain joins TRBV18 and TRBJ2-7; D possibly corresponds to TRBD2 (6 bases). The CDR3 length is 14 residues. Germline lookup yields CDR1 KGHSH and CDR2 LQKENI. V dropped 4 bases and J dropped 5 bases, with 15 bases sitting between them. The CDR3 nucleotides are TGTGCCAGCTCACTGGGGTCTCGCGGGGACGAGCAGTACTTC. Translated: CASSLGSRGDEQYF.

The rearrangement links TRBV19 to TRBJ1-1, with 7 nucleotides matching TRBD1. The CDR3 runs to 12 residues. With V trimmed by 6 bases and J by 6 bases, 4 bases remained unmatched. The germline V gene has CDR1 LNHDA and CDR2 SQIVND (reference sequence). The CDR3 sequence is CASSSGGPEAFF. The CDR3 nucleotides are TGTGCCAGTAGCTCAGGGGGGCCTGAAGCTTTCTTT.

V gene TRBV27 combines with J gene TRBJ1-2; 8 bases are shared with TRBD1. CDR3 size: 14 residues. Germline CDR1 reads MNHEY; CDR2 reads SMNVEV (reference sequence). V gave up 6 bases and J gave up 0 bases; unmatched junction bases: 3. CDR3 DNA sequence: TGTGCCAGCAGGCGACAGGGGTCTAACTATGGCTACACCTTC. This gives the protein CASRRQGSNYGYTF.

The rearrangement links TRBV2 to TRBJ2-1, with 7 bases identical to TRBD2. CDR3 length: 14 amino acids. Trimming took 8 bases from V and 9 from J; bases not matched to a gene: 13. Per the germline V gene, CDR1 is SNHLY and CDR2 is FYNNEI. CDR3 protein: CASPQQAGEREQFF. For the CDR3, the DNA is TGTGCCAGCCCGCAGCAGGCGGGAGAGCGTGAGCAGTTCTTC.

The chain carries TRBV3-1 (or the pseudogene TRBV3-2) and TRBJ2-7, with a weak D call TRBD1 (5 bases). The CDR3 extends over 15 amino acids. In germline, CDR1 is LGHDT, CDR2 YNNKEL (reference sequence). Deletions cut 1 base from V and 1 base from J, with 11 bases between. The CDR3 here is CASSQGVTESYEQYF. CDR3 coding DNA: TGTGCCAGCAGCCAAGGCGTGACAGAGTCCTACGAGCAGTACTTC.

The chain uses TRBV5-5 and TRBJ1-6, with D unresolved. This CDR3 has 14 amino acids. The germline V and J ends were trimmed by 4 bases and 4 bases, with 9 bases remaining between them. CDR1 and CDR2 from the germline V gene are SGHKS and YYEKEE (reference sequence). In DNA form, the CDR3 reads TGTGCCAGCAGCGCCGGGATTTATAATTCACCCCTCCACTTT. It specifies CASSAGIYNSPLHF.

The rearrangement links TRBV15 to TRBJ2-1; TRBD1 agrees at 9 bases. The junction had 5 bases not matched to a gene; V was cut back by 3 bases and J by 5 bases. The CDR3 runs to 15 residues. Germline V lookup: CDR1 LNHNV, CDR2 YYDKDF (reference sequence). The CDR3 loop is CATSRDGTGNNEQFF. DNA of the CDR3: TGTGCCACCAGCAGGGACGGGACAGGGAACAATGAGCAGTTCTTC.

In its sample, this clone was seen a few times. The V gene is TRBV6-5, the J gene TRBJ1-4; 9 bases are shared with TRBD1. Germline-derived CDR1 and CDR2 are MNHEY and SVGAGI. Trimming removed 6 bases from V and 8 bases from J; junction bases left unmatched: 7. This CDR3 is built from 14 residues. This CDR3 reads CASRVQGAGEKLFF. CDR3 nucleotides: TGTGCCAGCAGGGTACAGGGGGCGGGAGAAAAACTGTTTTTT.

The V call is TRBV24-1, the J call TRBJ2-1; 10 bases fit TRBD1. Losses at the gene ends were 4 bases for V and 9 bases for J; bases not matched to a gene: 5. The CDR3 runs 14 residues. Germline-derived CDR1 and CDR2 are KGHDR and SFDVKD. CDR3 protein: CATSEGQGLAEQFF. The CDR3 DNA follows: TGTGCCACCAGTGAGGGACAGGGGTTAGCTGAGCAGTTCTTC.

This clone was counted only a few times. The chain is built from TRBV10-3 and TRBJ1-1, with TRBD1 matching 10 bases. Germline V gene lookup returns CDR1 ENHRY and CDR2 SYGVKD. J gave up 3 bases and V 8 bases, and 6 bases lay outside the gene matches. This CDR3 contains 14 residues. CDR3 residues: CAILGGTGDTEAFF. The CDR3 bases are TGTGCCATCCTAGGGGGGACAGGGGACACTGAAGCTTTCTTT.

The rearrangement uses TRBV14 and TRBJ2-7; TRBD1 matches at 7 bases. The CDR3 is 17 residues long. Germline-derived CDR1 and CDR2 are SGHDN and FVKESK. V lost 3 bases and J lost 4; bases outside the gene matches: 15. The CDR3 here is CASSHGSRGSLYYEQYF. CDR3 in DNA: TGTGCCAGCAGCCATGGTTCCAGGGGGTCCCTTTATTACGAGCAGTACTTC.